The next 16 T cell receptor beta chains were all read from a single sample in a study of control samples from healthy donors and cancer patients. Profiled with immunoSEQ multiplex PCR; TCRdb holds only in-frame clones, not every one. Among about 13,000 clones listed, around four fifths were seen once. Specimen: formalin-fixed, paraffin-embedded tissue. These receptors were obtained from a male donor with melanoma.

V is TRBV6-5 and J is TRBJ1-2; 7 bases align to TRBD1. Germline values: CDR1 MNHEY, CDR2 SVGAGI. The CDR3 extends over 14 amino acids. V gave up 3 bases and J gave up 5 bases; unmatched junction bases: 6. CDR3 residues: CASSYSGGGYGYTF. For the CDR3, the DNA is TGTGCCAGCAGTTATTCAGGGGGAGGGTATGGCTACACCTTC.

The chain couples TRBV7-2 to TRBJ2-7; 7 nucleotides match TRBD2. CDR3 size: 15 residues. In germline, CDR1 is SGHTA, CDR2 FQGNSA. The junction had 6 bases not matched to a gene; V was cut back by 4 bases and J by 0 bases. The CDR3 sequence is CASSSLGGGSYEQYF. The CDR3 DNA reads TGTGCCAGCAGCTCCCTGGGGGGGGGCTCCTACGAGCAGTACTTC.

V gene TRBV14 combines with J gene TRBJ1-1, with D unclear. CDR3 length: 13 amino acids. Germline loops: CDR1 SGHDN, CDR2 FVKESK. V gave up 4 bases and J gave up 2 bases, with 8 bases separating them. The CDR3 protein is CASSREVNTEAFF. DNA of the CDR3: TGTGCCAGCAGCCGAGAGGTAAACACTGAAGCTTTCTTT.

The rearrangement uses TRBV6-6 and TRBJ2-7; 13 positions match TRBD2. The V gene's germline CDR1 is MNHNY and CDR2 SVGAGI (reference sequence). This CDR3 contains 14 residues. V lost 6 bases and J lost 7; bases outside the gene matches: 6. CDR3 in amino acids: CASSQLAGGPEQYF. CDR3 nucleotides: TGTGCCAGCAGCCAACTAGCGGGGGGGCCTGAGCAGTACTTC.

The chain links TRBV2 to TRBJ1-2; 8 bases line up with TRBD1. Germline loops: CDR1 SNHLY, CDR2 FYNNEI. This CDR3 comprises 14 residues. J gave up 8 bases and V 5 bases, and 10 bases lay outside the gene matches. CDR3 residues: CASSRDRGSEGYTF. For the CDR3, the DNA is TGTGCCAGCAGTCGCGACAGGGGCTCGGAAGGCTACACCTTC.

The rearrangement uses TRBV2 and TRBJ1-5, with D possibly being TRBD1 (5 bases). This CDR3 comprises 13 residues. V was clipped by 5 bases and J by 7 bases, with 12 bases between them. CDR1 SNHLY and CDR2 FYNNEI come from the germline V gene. CDR3 DNA: TGTGCCAGCAGTTCAGGGCAGTGGCAGCCCCAGCATTTT. It is translated as CASSSGQWQPQHF.

This clone is a singleton in its sample. This chain uses TRBV5-1 with TRBJ2-2; D is possibly TRBD1 or TRBD2 (5 bases each). V gave up 3 bases and J gave up 1 base, with 7 bases separating them. This CDR3 has 14 residues. Germline CDR1 and CDR2: SGHRS and YFSETQ. The DNA for the CDR3 is TGCGCCAGCAGCTCGGGGCGGAACACCGGGGAGCTGTTTTTT. Its protein is CASSSGRNTGELFF.

V is TRBV28 and J is TRBJ1-4; D not certain. This CDR3 contains 15 residues. V was trimmed by 8 bases and J by 0 bases, leaving 13 bases between them. Germline CDR1 reads MDHEN; CDR2 reads SYDVKM. The CDR3 DNA sequence: TGTGCCAGCCGTGAGGAAGAGACAACTAATGAAAAACTGTTTTTT. It specifies CASREEETTNEKLFF.

This clone has only a few counts. V usage is TRBV5-8 and J usage is TRBJ1-6; D not resolved. The CDR3 runs to 14 residues. Germline assignment: CDR1 SGHTS and CDR2 YDEGEE. V was trimmed by 6 bases and J by 6 bases, leaving 13 bases between them. CDR3 bases: TGTGCCAGCACCCTGTCACGGACTAATTCACCCCTCCACTTT. Translating gives CASTLSRTNSPLHF.

The chain couples TRBV27 to TRBJ2-2, with no clear D. With 5 bases removed from V and 6 bases from J, the gap between germline ends came to 13 bases. Germline assignment: CDR1 MNHEY and CDR2 SMNVEV (reference sequence). The CDR3 spans 14 residues. The CDR3 nucleotides read TGTGCCAGCAGTCAGAGTGGGGTACCCGGGGAGCTGTTTTTT. As protein: CASSQSGVPGELFF.

Comment on this clone: Other nucleotide sequences in the sample specify the same CDR3. This chain joins TRBV11-3 and TRBJ1-1; maybe TRBD1 (6 bases). In germline, CDR1 is SGHNT, CDR2 YENEEA. The length of the CDR3 is 13 residues. V dropped 4 bases and J dropped 2 bases, with 8 bases sitting between them. Here the CDR3 reads CASSYRENTEAFF. CDR3 in DNA: TGTGCCAGCAGCTACAGGGAAAACACTGAAGCTTTCTTT.

DNA for the CDR3: TGCGCCAGCAGTCCCGGGACTAGCGGGGGGGTGGCCGCGTTCAGTGAGCAGTTCTTC. Translating it yields CASSPGTSGGVAAFSEQFF. The chain combines TRBV5-1 with TRBJ2-1, with 16 bases lining up with TRBD2. The V gene's germline CDR1 is SGHRS and CDR2 YFSETQ. The CDR3 is made up of 19 amino acids. The V gene end was trimmed by 5 bases and the J gene end by 9 bases; junction bases not matched to a gene: 17.

CDR3 nucleotide sequence: TGTGCCAGTAGTATAAACGGGCAGATAGACGAGCAGTACTTC. Translation gives CASSINGQIDEQYF. This chain links TRBV19 with TRBJ2-7; the D is unclear. Germline CDR1 and CDR2: LNHDA and SQIVND (reference sequence). V lost 2 bases, J lost 5 bases, and 13 bases lay in between. CDR3 length: 14 residues.

The chain links TRBV7-9 to TRBJ2-7; 12 nucleotides agree with TRBD2. Germline V gives CDR1 SEHNR, CDR2 FQNEAQ (reference sequence). The junction had 6 bases not matched to a gene; V was cut back by 3 bases and J by 12 bases. The CDR3 contains 13 residues. CDR3 in DNA: TGTGCCAGCAGCTTGACTAGCGGGGGCGCCCTGTACTTC. This encodes CASSLTSGGALYF.

This chain uses TRBV5-1 with TRBJ1-2; no definite D call. V lost 0 bases to trimming and J lost 1 base, with 4 bases between them. The germline V gene encodes CDR1 SGHRS and CDR2 YFSETQ. CDR3 length: 13 amino acids. The CDR3 bases are TGCGCCAGCAGCTTGGAGATTAACTATGGCTACACCTTC. It yields the protein CASSLEINYGYTF. The entire variable domain, with the rest obtained from reference TRBV5-1 and TRBJ1-2, is as follows: KAGVTQTPRYLIKTRGQQVTLSCSPISGHRSVSWYQQTPGQGLQFLFEYFSETQRNKGNFPGRFSGRQFSNSRSEMNVSTLELGDSALYLCASSLEINYGYTFGSGTRLTVV.

This clone appeared a few times. The genes are TRBV5-1 and TRBJ2-1, with D perhaps matching TRBD1 (5 bases). V lost 2 bases, J lost 3 bases, and 6 bases lay in between. Germline-derived CDR1 and CDR2 are SGHRS and YFSETQ. The CDR3 covers 13 residues. CDR3 residues: CASSLGDYNEQFF. CDR3 bases: TGCGCCAGCAGCTTAGGGGACTACAATGAGCAGTTCTTC.